This T cell receptor beta chain emerged from a study of somatic mutations in cytotoxic T cells in rheumatoid arthritis. Sequencing used immunoSEQ multiplex PCR; TCRdb keeps in-frame clones, though not all of them. In the table there are approximately 14,000 clones, 65% to 75% of which are singletons. Sequencing was carried out using CD8+ T cells sorted from blood. This clonotype originated in an adult with rheumatoid arthritis.

DNA of the CDR3: TGTGCCAGCAGTTTATCGATTTGGAATGAGCAGTTCTTC. Residues: CASSLSIWNEQFF. J is TRBJ2-1 and V is TRBV27, with no clear D. The CDR3 has 13 residues. From germline, CDR1 is MNHEY and CDR2 SMNVEV (reference sequence). Between the trimmed V and J ends, which lost 0 bases and 7 bases, there was a span of 7 bases.